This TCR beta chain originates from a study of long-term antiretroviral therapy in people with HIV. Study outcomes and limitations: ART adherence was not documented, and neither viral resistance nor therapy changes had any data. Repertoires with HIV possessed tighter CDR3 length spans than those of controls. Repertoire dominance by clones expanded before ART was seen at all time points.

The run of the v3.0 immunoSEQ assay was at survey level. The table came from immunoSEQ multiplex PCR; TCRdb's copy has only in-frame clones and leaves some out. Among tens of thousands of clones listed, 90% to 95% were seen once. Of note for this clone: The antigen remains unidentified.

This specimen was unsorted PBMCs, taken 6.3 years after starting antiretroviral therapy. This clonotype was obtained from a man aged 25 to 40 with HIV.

The DNA of the CDR3 is TGTGCCAGCAGCCAAGAGGGGCGCCTAGCGGGAGGCACCGGGGAGCTGTTTTTT. It encodes CASSQEGRLAGGTGELFF. The rearrangement joins TRBV4-2 to TRBJ2-2, with 11 bases matching TRBD2. J lost 4 bases, V lost 0 bases, and 7 bases had no gene match. Per the germline V gene, CDR1 is LGHNA and CDR2 is YNFKEQ. The CDR3 totals 18 residues.